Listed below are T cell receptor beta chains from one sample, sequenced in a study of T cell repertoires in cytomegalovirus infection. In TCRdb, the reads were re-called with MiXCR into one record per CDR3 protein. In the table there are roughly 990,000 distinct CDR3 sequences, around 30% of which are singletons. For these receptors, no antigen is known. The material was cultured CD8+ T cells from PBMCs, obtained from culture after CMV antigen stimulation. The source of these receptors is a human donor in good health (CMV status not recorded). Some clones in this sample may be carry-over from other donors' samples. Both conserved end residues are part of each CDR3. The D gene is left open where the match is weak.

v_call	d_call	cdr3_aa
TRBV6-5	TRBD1	CASRRTGTGGNTEAFF
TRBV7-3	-	CASSYLRRWKTNTGELFF
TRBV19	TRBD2	CASSGTLARLAGKSKNIQYF
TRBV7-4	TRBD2	CASSPGTSGGAYEQYF
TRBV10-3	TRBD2	CAIRVLIAGSTDTQYF
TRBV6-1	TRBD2	CASSPGGTARETQYF
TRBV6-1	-	CASSEDVGPNEKLFF
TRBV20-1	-	CSAPEGVSYNSPLHF
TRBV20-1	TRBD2	CSAVTSGAQETQYF
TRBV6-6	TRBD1	CASRIDRENIQYF
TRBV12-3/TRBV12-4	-	CASSRVRVGYTF
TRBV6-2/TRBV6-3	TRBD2	CAIRLAGGPRNEQFF
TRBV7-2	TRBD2	CASSFPAGGPADTQYF
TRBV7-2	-	CASSSRVNYGYTF
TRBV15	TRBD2	CATSRDDERGFTDTQYF
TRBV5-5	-	CASSWSKLANTGELFF
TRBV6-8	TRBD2	CASSPPGLVYETRYF
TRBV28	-	CASSLTIDTQYF
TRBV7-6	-	CASSRTSSYEQYF
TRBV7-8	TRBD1	CASSSRGSSGNTIYF
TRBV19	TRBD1	CASSGTGGETQYF
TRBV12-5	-	CASGAGPDTQYF
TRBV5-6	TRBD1	CASSFSGTGYRSPLHF
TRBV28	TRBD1	CASSDRGYNEQFF